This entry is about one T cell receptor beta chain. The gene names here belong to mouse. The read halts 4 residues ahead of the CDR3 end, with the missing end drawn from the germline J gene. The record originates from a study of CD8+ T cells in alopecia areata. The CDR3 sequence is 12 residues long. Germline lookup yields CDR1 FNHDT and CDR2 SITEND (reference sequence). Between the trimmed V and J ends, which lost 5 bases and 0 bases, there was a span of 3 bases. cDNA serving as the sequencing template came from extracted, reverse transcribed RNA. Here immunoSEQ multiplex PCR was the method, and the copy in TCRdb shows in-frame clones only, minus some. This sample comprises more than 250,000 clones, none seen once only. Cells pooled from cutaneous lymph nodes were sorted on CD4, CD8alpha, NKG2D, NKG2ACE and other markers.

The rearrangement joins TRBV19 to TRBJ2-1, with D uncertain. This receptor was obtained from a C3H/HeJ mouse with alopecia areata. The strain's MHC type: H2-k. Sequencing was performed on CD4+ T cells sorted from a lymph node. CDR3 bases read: TGTGCCAGCAGACATAACTATGCT. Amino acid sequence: CASRHNYA. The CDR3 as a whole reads CASRHNYAEQFF.